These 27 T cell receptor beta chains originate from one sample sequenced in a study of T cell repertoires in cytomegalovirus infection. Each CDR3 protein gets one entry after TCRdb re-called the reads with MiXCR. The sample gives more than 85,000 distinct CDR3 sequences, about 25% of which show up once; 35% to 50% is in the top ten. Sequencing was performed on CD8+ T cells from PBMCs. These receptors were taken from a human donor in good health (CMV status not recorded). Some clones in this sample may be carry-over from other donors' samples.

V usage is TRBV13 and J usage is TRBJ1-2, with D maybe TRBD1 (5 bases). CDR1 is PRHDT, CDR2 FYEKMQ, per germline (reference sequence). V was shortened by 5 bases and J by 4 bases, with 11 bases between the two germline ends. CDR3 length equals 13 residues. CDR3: CASSPRGPYGYTF. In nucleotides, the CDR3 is TGTGCCAGCAGCCCCCGGGGACCCTATGGCTACACCTTC.

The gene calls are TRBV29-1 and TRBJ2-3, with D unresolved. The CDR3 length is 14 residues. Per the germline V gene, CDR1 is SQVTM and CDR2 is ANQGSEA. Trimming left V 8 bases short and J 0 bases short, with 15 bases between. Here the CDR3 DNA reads TGCAGCCTCCGGCAAGCAGACAGCACAGATACGCAGTATTTT. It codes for CSLRQADSTDTQYF.

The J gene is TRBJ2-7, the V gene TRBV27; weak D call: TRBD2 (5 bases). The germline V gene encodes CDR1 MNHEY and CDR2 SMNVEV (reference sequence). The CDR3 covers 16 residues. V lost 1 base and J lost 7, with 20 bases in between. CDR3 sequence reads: CASSLFPYDPGREQYF. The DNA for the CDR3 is TGTGCCAGCAGTTTATTCCCCTATGACCCGGGGAGAGAGCAGTACTTC.

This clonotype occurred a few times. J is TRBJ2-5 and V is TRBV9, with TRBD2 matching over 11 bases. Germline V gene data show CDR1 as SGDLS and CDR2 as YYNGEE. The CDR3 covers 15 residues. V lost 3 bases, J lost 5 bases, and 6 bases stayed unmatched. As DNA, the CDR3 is TGTGCCAGCAGCGCCGGGACTAGCGGCTTGGAGACCCAGTACTTC. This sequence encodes CASSAGTSGLETQYF.

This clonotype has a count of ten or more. The CDR3 region is CASSSGGPERETQYF. The CDR3 nucleotides are TGTGCCAGCAGCTCCGGGGGGCCCGAGAGGGAGACCCAGTACTTC. This chain uses TRBV11-2 with TRBJ2-5, with D tentatively TRBD2 (7 bases). V lost 4 bases and J lost 5, with 17 bases in between. Per germline, CDR1 SGHAT and CDR2 FQNNGV. The CDR3 totals 15 residues.

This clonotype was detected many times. The CDR3 DNA reads TGTGCCAGCAGCTTAGCTAGCAGATACTCCTACGAGCAGTACTTC. It codes for CASSLASRYSYEQYF. The chain has TRBV7-6 and TRBJ2-7; D not certain. CDR1 is SGHVS and CDR2 is FNYEAQ in the germline V gene. The CDR3 covers 15 residues. The V end lost 0 bases, the J end lost 0 bases, and 9 bases lay between the germline ends.

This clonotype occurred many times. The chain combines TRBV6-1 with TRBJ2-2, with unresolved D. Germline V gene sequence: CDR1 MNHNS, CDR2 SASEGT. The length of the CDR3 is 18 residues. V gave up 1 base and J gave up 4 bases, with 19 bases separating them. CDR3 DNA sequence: TGTGCCAGCAGTGAAGAGATGGGTCTACGGGCCTCCACCGGGGAGCTGTTTTTT. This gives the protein CASSEEMGLRASTGELFF.

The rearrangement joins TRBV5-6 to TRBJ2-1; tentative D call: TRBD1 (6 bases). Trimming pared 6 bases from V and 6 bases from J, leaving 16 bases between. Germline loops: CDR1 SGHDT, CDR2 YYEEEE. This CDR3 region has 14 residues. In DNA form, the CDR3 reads TGTGCCAGCACCAAAAAAGCACAGGGCAATGAGCAGTTCTTC. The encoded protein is CASTKKAQGNEQFF.

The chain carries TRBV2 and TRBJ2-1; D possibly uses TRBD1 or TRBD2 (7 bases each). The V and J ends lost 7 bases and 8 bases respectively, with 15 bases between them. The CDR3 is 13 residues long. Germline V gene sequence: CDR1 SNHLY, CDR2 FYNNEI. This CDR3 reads CASNRGGSDEQFF. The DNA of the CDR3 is TGTGCCAGCAACAGGGGAGGGTCTGATGAGCAGTTCTTC.

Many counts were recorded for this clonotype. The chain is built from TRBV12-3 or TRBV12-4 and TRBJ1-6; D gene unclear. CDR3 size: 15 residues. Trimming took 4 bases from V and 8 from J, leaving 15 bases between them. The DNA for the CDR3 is TGTGCCAGCAGTTCCCTAGGACCACGGGATTCACCCCTCCACTTT. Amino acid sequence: CASSSLGPRDSPLHF.

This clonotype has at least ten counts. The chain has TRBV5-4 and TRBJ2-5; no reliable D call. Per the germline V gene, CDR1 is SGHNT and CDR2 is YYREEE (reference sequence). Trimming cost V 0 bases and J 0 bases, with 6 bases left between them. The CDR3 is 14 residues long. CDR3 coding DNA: TGTGCCAGCAGCTTGGCTGCGGACCAAGAGACCCAGTACTTC. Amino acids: CASSLAADQETQYF.

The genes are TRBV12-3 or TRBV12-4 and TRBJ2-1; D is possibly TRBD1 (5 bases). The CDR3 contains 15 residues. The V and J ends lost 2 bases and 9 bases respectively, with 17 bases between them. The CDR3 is CASSLTGPSFPEQFF. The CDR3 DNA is TGTGCCAGCAGTTTAACAGGCCCCTCATTCCCTGAGCAGTTCTTC.

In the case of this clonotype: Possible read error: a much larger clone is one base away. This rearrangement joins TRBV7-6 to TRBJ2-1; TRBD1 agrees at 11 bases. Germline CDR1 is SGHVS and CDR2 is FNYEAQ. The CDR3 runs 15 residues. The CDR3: CASSWTGGTYSEQFF. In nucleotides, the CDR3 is TGTGCCAGCAGCTGGACAGGGGGCACCTACAGTGAGCAGTTCTTC.

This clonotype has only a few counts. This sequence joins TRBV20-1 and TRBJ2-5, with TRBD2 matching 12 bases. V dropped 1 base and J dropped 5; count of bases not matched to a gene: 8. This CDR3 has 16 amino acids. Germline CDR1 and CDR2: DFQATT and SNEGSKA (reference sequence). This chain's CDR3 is CSARGGGTSGWETQYF. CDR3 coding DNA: TGCAGTGCTAGAGGAGGCGGGACTAGCGGGTGGGAGACCCAGTACTTC.

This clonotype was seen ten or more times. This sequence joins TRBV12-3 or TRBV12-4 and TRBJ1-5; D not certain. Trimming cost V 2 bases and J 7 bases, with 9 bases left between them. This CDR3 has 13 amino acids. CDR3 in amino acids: CASSLRLGQPQHF. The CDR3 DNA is TGTGCCAGCAGTTTAAGGTTAGGGCAGCCCCAGCATTTT.

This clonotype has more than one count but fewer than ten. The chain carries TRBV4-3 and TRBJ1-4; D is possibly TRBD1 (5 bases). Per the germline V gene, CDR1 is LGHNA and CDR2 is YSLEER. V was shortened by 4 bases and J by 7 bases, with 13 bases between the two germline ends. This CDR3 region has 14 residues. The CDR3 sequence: CASSLGTGIEKLFF. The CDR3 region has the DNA TGCGCCAGCAGCCTGGGGACCGGGATTGAAAAACTGTTTTTT.

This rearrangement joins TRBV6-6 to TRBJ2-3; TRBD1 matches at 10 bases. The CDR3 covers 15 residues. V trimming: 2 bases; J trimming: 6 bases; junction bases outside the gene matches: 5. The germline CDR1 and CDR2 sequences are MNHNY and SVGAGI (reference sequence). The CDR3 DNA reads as TGTGCCAGCAGTTACAGCGGACAGGGGGAGGATACGCAGTATTTT. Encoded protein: CASSYSGQGEDTQYF.

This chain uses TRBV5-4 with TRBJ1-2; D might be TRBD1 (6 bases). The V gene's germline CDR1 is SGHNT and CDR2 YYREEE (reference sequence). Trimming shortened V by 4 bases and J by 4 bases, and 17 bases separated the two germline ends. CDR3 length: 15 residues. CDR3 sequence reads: CASSDTGLRSYGYTF. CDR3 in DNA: TGTGCCAGCAGCGACACAGGGTTGAGGTCCTATGGCTACACCTTC.

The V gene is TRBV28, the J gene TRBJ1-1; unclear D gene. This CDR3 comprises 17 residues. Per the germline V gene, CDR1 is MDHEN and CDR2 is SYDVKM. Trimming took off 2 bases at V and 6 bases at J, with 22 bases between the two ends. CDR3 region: CASSLEIDLRVPPEAFF. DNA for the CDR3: TGTGCCAGCAGTTTAGAGATAGATCTACGGGTCCCCCCTGAAGCTTTCTTT.

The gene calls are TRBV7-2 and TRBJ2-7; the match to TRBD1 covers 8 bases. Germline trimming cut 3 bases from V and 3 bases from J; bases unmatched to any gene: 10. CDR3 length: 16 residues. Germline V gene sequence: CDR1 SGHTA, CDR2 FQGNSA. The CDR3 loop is CASSFIPGQVFYEQYF. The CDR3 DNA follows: TGTGCCAGCAGCTTTATACCGGGACAGGTTTTCTACGAGCAGTACTTC.

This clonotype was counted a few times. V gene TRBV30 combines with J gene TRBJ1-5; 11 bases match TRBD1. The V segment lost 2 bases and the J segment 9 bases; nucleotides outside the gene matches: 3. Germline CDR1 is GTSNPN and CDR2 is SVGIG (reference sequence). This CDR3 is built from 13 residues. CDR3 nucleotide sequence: TGTGCCTGGAGTACGGGACAGGGGGGGCCCCAGCATTTT. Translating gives CAWSTGQGGPQHF. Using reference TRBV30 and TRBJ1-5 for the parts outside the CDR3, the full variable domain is SQTIHQWPATLVQPVGSPLSLECTVEGTSNPNLYWYRQAAGRGLQLLFYSVGIGQISSEVPQNLSASRPQDRQFILSSKKLLLSDSGFYLCAWSTGQGGPQHFGDGTRLSIL.

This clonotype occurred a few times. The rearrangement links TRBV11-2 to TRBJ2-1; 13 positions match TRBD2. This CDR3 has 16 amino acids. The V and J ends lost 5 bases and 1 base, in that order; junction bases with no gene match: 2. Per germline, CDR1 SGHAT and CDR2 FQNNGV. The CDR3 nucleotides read TGTGCCAGCAGCGTGGGACTAGCGGGATCCTACAATGAGCAGTTCTTC. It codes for CASSVGLAGSYNEQFF. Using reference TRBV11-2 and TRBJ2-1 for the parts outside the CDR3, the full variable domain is EAGVAQSPRYKIIEKRQSVAFWCNPISGHATLYWYQQILGQGPKLLIQFQNNGVVDDSQLPKDRFSAERLKGVDSTLKIQPAKLEDSAVYLCASSVGLAGSYNEQFFGPGTRLTVL.

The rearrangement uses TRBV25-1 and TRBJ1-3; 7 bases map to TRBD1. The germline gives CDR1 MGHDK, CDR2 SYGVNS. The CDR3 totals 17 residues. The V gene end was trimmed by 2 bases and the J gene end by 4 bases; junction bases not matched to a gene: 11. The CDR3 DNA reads TGTGCCAGCAGTGAACGGGGCACAGGGGCAGCAGGAAACACCATATATTTT. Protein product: CASSERGTGAAGNTIYF.

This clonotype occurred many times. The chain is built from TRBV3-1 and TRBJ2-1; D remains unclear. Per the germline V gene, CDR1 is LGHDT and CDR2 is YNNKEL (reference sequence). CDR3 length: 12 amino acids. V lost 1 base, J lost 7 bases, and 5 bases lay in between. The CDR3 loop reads CASSQGANEQFF. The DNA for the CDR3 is TGTGCCAGCAGCCAAGGTGCTAATGAGCAGTTCTTC.

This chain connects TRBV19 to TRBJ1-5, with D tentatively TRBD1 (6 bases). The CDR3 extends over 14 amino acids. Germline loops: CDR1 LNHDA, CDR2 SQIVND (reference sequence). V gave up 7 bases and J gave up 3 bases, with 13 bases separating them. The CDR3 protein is CASTPDSLNQPQHF. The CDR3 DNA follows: TGTGCCAGTACCCCGGACAGCCTCAATCAGCCCCAGCATTTT.

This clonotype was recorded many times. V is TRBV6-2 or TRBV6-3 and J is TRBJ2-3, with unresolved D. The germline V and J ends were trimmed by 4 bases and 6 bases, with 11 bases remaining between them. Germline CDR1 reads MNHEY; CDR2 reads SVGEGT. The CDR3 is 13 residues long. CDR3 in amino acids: CASSFSSSDTQYF. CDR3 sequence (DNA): TGTGCCAGCAGTTTTTCTAGTTCTGATACGCAGTATTTT.

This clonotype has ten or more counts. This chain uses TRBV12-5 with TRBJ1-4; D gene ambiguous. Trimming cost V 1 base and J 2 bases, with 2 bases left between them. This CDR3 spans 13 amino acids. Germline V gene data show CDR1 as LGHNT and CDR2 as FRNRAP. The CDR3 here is CASGLGTNEKLFF. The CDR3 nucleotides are TGTGCTAGTGGTTTGGGGACTAATGAAAAACTGTTTTTT.